This T cell receptor (beta chain) was captured by sequencing in a study of early T cells in non-severe SARS-CoV-2 infection. TCRdb independently ran MiXCR on the 5' RACE reads; one entry per CDR3 protein. The sample shows over 45,000 distinct CDR3 sequences, roughly 15% of them seen only once. This clonotype was seen a handful of times. The CDR3 runs to 12 residues. V was cut by 6 bases and J by 1 base, with 10 bases left in between. Germline CDR1 DFQATT, CDR2 SNEGSKA (reference sequence). The chain uses TRBV20-1 and TRBJ2-7; D may be TRBD1 or TRBD2 (5 bases each). This receptor was identified in an adult who was a healthcare worker with PCR-confirmed SARS-CoV-2 infection or an uninfected control (not recorded which). Sequenced material: whole blood, taken at baseline. CDR3 sequence: CSASGPSYEQYF. CDR3 in DNA: TGCAGTGCATCGGGACCATCCTACGAGCAGTACTTC.